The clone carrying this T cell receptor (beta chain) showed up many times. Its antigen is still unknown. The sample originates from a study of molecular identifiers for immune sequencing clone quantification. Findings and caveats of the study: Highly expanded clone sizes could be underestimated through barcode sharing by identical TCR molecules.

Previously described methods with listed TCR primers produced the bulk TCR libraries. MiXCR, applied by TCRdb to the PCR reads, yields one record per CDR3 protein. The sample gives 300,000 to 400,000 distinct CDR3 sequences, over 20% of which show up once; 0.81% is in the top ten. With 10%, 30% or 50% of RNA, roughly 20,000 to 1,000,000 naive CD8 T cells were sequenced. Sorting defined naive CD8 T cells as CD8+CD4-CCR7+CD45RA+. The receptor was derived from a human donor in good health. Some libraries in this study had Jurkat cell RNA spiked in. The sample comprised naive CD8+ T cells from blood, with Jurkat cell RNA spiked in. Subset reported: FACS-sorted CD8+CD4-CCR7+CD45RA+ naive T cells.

CDR3 loop: CSVTRESRGYTF. The CDR3 DNA is TGCAGCGTCACGCGGGAGTCTCGAGGCTACACCTTC. This chain joins TRBV29-1 and TRBJ1-2; D remains unclear. V dropped 6 bases and J dropped 8 bases, with 16 bases sitting between them. Looked up from germline, CDR1 is SQVTM and CDR2 is ANQGSEA. This CDR3 contains 12 residues.